This entry lists 27 T cell receptor beta chains sequenced from one sample in a study of blood T cell repertoires in COVID-19. Assay used: immunoSEQ multiplex PCR; TCRdb lists only in-frame clones, some missing. The sample has roughly 180,000 clones, approximately 82% seen once. The sequenced material came from PBMCs or T cells enriched from blood (not recorded which). These receptors were collected from a man in his 60s who had recovered from COVID-19.

The chain is built from TRBV7-6 and TRBJ2-5; 7 positions match TRBD2. CDR3 length: 12 amino acids. Germline CDR1 and CDR2: SGHVS and FNYEAQ. Trimming removed 6 bases from V and 4 bases from J; junction bases left unmatched: 2. In DNA form, the CDR3 reads TGTGCCAGCAGGTCGGGAGGAGAGACCCAGTACTTC. It translates to CASRSGGETQYF.

The V and J genes are TRBV5-1 and TRBJ1-1; D unresolved. Trimming left V 0 bases short and J 4 bases short, with 10 bases between. In germline, CDR1 is SGHRS, CDR2 YFSETQ. This CDR3 is 14 amino acids long. This CDR3 reads CASSLDTRGTEAFF. In DNA form, the CDR3 reads TGCGCCAGCAGCTTGGACACCCGAGGCACTGAAGCTTTCTTT.

This chain joins TRBV7-3 and TRBJ1-3, with D perhaps TRBD1 (5 bases). This CDR3 is 15 amino acids long. Trimming shortened V by 4 bases and J by 2 bases, and 12 bases separated the two germline ends. Germline V lookup: CDR1 SGHTA, CDR2 FQGTGA. For the CDR3, the DNA is TGTGCCAGCAGCTCAACCGGGGGGGCTGGAAACACCATATATTTT. This translates into CASSSTGGAGNTIYF.

This chain links TRBV5-1 with TRBJ2-7, with 9 positions matching TRBD1. Germline V CDR1 and CDR2: SGHRS, YFSETQ. V lost 5 bases and J lost 2; bases outside the gene matches: 8. The CDR3 consists of 15 residues. CDR3 region: CASRRSGTGTYEQYF. CDR3 nucleotides: TGCGCCAGCAGAAGATCCGGGACAGGGACCTACGAGCAGTACTTC.

This clone is a singleton in its sample. The chain recombines TRBV28 with TRBJ1-6, with TRBD1 matching 7 bases. CDR3 length equals 12 residues. Unmatched junction bases numbered 4, after V lost 2 bases and J lost 15 bases. In germline, CDR1 is MDHEN, CDR2 SYDVKM. The CDR3 reads CASSLLDRYLHF. In DNA form, the CDR3 reads TGTGCCAGCAGTTTACTGGACAGGTACCTCCACTTT.

The chain couples TRBV15 to TRBJ1-1; 11 positions agree with TRBD1. J was trimmed by 0 bases and V by 3 bases; bases with no gene match: 0. CDR3 length: 15 residues. The V gene's germline CDR1 is LNHNV and CDR2 YYDKDF (reference sequence). CDR3 nucleotide sequence: TGTGCCACCAGCAGGGGACAGGGGGTGAACACTGAAGCTTTCTTT. It translates to CATSRGQGVNTEAFF.

This chain uses TRBV18 with TRBJ1-1; 9 bases map to TRBD1. After removal of 5 bases from V and 4 bases from J, the junction contained 5 bases not matched to a gene. The CDR3 runs 14 residues. Germline V gene data show CDR1 as KGHSH and CDR2 as LQKENI. The chain's CDR3 is CASSAGQGSTEAFF. The CDR3 region has the DNA TGTGCCAGCTCAGCGGGACAGGGTAGCACTGAAGCTTTCTTT. Full variable domain (remainder filled in from reference TRBV18 and TRBJ1-1): NAGVMQNPRHLVRRRGQEARLRCSPMKGHSHVYWYRQLPEEGLKFMVYLQKENIIDESGMPKERFSAEFPKEGPSILRIQQVVRGDSAAYFCASSAGQGSTEAFFGQGTRLTVV.

This chain connects TRBV7-8 to TRBJ2-7, with a weak D call TRBD1 (6 bases). The CDR3 extends over 15 amino acids. The V end lost 1 base, the J end lost 2 bases, and 12 bases lay between the germline ends. In germline, CDR1 is SGHVS, CDR2 FQNEAQ. This CDR3 reads CASSLGGGAAYEQYF. CDR3 DNA: TGTGCCAGCAGCTTAGGTGGGGGCGCAGCCTACGAGCAGTACTTC.

In its sample, this clone was seen a few times. CDR3 in amino acids: CASSSPLGRGNEKLFF. CDR3 DNA sequence: TGTGCCAGCAGCTCCCCATTGGGGCGAGGAAATGAAAAACTGTTTTTT. The chain joins TRBV7-9 to TRBJ1-4; D is perhaps TRBD1 (5 bases). This CDR3 contains 16 residues. Germline-derived CDR1 and CDR2 are SEHNR and FQNEAQ (reference sequence). Trimming stripped 4 bases from V and 5 bases from J, with 17 bases between.

The chain joins TRBV6-5 to TRBJ1-5, with no clear D. The CDR3 extends over 14 amino acids. Germline values: CDR1 MNHEY, CDR2 SVGAGI. V lost 6 bases and J lost 2, with 11 bases in between. In DNA, the CDR3 is TGTGCCAGCAGACCCGGCGCGGGCAATCAGCCCCAGCATTTT. This translates into CASRPGAGNQPQHF.

The rearrangement joins TRBV7-6 to TRBJ1-4, with D perhaps TRBD1 (5 bases). The CDR3 is 15 amino acids. V lost 2 bases and J 1 base, leaving 8 bases between the germline ends. The germline V gene has CDR1 SGHVS and CDR2 FNYEAQ. CDR3 coding DNA: TGTGCCAGCAGCTTAAACGGGGGAACTAATGAAAAACTGTTTTTT. Translating gives CASSLNGGTNEKLFF.

The rearrangement links TRBV4-1 to TRBJ1-1; 10 bases match TRBD1. After removal of 0 bases from V and 4 bases from J, the junction contained 2 bases not matched to a gene. This CDR3 has 15 amino acids. Germline CDR1 is MGHRA and CDR2 is YSYEKL. The CDR3 protein is CASSQDDRGRTEAFF. CDR3 DNA sequence: TGCGCCAGCAGCCAAGATGACAGGGGGCGCACTGAAGCTTTCTTT.

This chain uses TRBV3-1 (or the pseudogene TRBV3-2) with TRBJ2-3; D remains ambiguous. Trimming took off 1 base at V and 0 bases at J, with 5 bases between the two ends. The CDR3 sequence is 14 residues long. Germline V CDR1 and CDR2: LGHDT, YNNKEL (reference sequence). CDR3 loop: CASSQVASTDTQYF. The CDR3 nucleotides are TGTGCCAGCAGCCAAGTGGCTAGCACAGATACGCAGTATTTT.

The chain recombines TRBV19 with TRBJ2-7; D might be TRBD1 (6 bases). The CDR3 covers 12 residues. The germline CDR1 and CDR2 sequences are LNHDA and SQIVND (reference sequence). The V end lost 5 bases, the J end lost 5 bases, and 10 bases lay between the germline ends. The chain's CDR3 is CASSGTYNEQYF. CDR3 nucleotides: TGTGCCAGTAGTGGGACATATAACGAGCAGTACTTC.

The V call is TRBV30, the J call TRBJ2-7; D is unresolved. This CDR3 has 12 amino acids. The V end lost 3 bases, the J end lost 7 bases, and 13 bases lay between the germline ends. CDR1 and CDR2 from the germline V gene are GTSNPN and SVGIG (reference sequence). CDR3 sequence (DNA): TGTGCCTGGAGCTCTGCTACGTGGGAGCAGTACTTC. It yields the protein CAWSSATWEQYF.

The chain couples TRBV7-2 to TRBJ1-5, with D possibly being TRBD1 (5 bases). CDR1 is SGHTA, CDR2 FQGNSA, per germline. The CDR3 length is 15 residues. Between the trimmed V and J ends, which lost 5 bases and 8 bases, there was a span of 19 bases. DNA for the CDR3: TGTGCCAGCAGCCCCCAGAGCGGGGGAGGTGAGCCCCAGCATTTT. This translates into CASSPQSGGGEPQHF.

The CDR3 sequence is CASSLSAGSTDTQYF. CDR3 coding DNA: TGTGCCAGCAGCTTATCGGCGGGAAGCACAGATACGCAGTATTTT. The genes are TRBV7-2 and TRBJ2-3, with D perhaps TRBD2 (6 bases). CDR1 is SGHTA, CDR2 FQGNSA, per germline. V lost 2 bases to trimming and J lost 0 bases, with 9 bases between them. The CDR3 extends over 15 amino acids.

The chain has TRBV10-3 and TRBJ2-5; D unclear. This CDR3 is 15 amino acids long. Trimming pared 6 bases from V and 0 bases from J, leaving 14 bases between. The germline gives CDR1 ENHRY, CDR2 SYGVKD. The CDR3 reads CAIRPSGANQETQYF. Written as DNA, the CDR3 is TGTGCCATCAGGCCAAGTGGAGCGAACCAAGAGACCCAGTACTTC.

The rearrangement uses TRBV2 and TRBJ2-7, with a tentative D call TRBD1 (6 bases). This CDR3 is 14 amino acids long. Trimming took 5 bases from V and 2 from J, leaving 13 bases between them. Germline CDR1 and CDR2: SNHLY and FYNNEI. CDR3 in amino acids: CASSRTEGTYEQYF. As DNA, the CDR3 is TGTGCCAGCAGTAGGACAGAGGGTACCTACGAGCAGTACTTC.

This clone was found once. The chain combines TRBV7-2 with TRBJ2-1; 10 bases are a match to TRBD2. Germline V CDR1 and CDR2: SGHTA, FQGNSA. The ends lost 6 bases at V and 6 bases at J; junction bases unmatched: 8. The CDR3 contains 15 residues. CDR3 sequence: CASSARTSGSNEQFF. The CDR3 coding sequence is TGTGCCAGCAGTGCAAGGACTAGCGGATCCAATGAGCAGTTCTTC.

The gene calls are TRBV4-2 and TRBJ2-6; 7 nucleotides agree with TRBD1. The junction had 9 bases not matched to a gene; V was cut back by 4 bases and J by 9 bases. Germline V gene data show CDR1 as LGHNA and CDR2 as YNFKEQ. The CDR3 loop spans 15 amino acids. CDR3 loop: CASSREGQENNVLTF. The DNA for the CDR3 is TGTGCCAGCAGCCGAGAAGGACAGGAGAACAACGTCCTGACTTTC.

The gene calls are TRBV7-8 and TRBJ2-7; TRBD2 matches at 9 bases. Germline CDR1 SGHVS, CDR2 FQNEAQ. This CDR3 contains 14 residues. V shed 3 bases, J shed 7 bases, and the junction held 7 bases outside the gene matches. In DNA, the CDR3 is TGTGCCAGCAGCTTCCCTAGCGGGACGGGGGAGCAGTACTTC. Translation: CASSFPSGTGEQYF. Full variable domain (rest looked up from reference TRBV7-8 and TRBJ2-7): GAGVSQSPRYKVAKRGQDVALRCDPISGHVSLFWYQQALGQGPEFLTYFQNEAQLDKSGLPSDRFFAERPEGSVSTLKIQRTQQEDSAVYLCASSFPSGTGEQYFGPGTRLTVT.

The V and J genes are TRBV28 and TRBJ2-6; 8 nucleotides align to TRBD2. The V segment lost 6 bases and the J segment 1 base; nucleotides outside the gene matches: 2. This CDR3 contains 15 residues. Germline V gene lookup returns CDR1 MDHEN and CDR2 SYDVKM. The CDR3 sequence is CASSRGGSGANVLTF. The DNA for the CDR3 is TGTGCCAGCAGCCGCGGGGGGTCTGGGGCCAACGTCCTGACTTTC.

The rearrangement joins TRBV7-3 to TRBJ2-2, with no clear D. The CDR3 covers 13 residues. Trimming pared 3 bases from V and 6 bases from J, leaving 8 bases between. Per the germline V gene, CDR1 is SGHTA and CDR2 is FQGTGA. The CDR3 here is CASSLAPSGELFF. In nucleotides, the CDR3 is TGTGCCAGCAGCTTGGCTCCCTCCGGGGAGCTGTTTTTT.

This chain links TRBV21-1 with TRBJ1-6; TRBD1, the table's D call, was not compared with the DNA. TRBV21-1 is shown as a pseudogene. This CDR3 comprises 21 residues. In DNA form, the CDR3 reads TGTGCCAGCAGCAAAGCGCTTTACAACAGTAGACCCAGCTCCTATAATTCACCCCTCCACTTT. Its translation: CASSKALYNSRPSSYNSPLHF.

The sample holds one count of this clone. The V and J genes are TRBV25-1 and TRBJ1-2; D is ambiguous. V lost 4 bases to trimming and J lost 3 bases, with 9 bases between them. CDR3 length equals 13 residues. Germline V gene data show CDR1 as MGHDK and CDR2 as SYGVNS. CDR3 coding DNA: TGTGCCAGCAGTGTTTCGTTCCACTATGGCTACACCTTC. It translates to CASSVSFHYGYTF.

This sequence joins TRBV11-3 and TRBJ2-7; possibly TRBD1 for D (5 bases). Trimming removed 2 bases at V and 0 bases at J, with 14 bases between. This CDR3 is 16 amino acids long. The germline V gene encodes CDR1 SGHNT and CDR2 YENEEA. The CDR3 DNA reads TGTGCCAGCAGCTTATCGGGCAGGGCCAACTCCTACGAGCAGTACTTC. This encodes CASSLSGRANSYEQYF.